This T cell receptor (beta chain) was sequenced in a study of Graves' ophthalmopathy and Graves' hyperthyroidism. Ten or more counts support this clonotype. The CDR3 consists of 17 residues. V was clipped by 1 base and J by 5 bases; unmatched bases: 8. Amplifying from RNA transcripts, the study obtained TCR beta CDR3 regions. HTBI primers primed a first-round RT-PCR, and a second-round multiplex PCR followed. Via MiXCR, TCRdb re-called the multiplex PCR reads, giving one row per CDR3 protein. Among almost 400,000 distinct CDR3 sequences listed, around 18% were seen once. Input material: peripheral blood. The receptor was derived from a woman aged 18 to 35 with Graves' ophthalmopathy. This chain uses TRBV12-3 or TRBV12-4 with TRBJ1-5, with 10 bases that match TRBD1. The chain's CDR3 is CASSLGGQGHPYQPQHF. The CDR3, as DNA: TGTGCCAGCAGTTTAGGGGGACAGGGGCATCCCTATCAGCCCCAGCATTTT.